The present T cell receptor beta chain was sequenced within a study of cytomegalovirus exposure and HLA in healthy donors. Findings and limits, study-wide: It was approximately 170 TCR beta chains that were listed as cytomegalovirus-associated. Reports credit the classifier with highly specific, highly sensitive diagnosis of cytomegalovirus status.

The CDR3 totals 13 residues. The V and J ends lost 4 bases and 4 bases respectively, with 8 bases between them. In germline, CDR1 is SEHNR, CDR2 FQNEAQ (reference sequence). The validation cohort, a group of over a hundred subjects, included the donors and was separate from the approximately 700-subject first cohort. In the case of this clone: Its matching antigen is unknown.

Sequencing used immunoSEQ multiplex PCR; TCRdb keeps in-frame clones, though not all of them. Of 100,000 to 150,000 clones in the sample, approximately 95% are singletons; the top ten hold 1.7%. The genes are TRBV7-9 and TRBJ1-3; D is unclear. The sequence was collected from a man aged 18 to 29 in good health and CMV-seronegative. The sample comprised PBMCs. The CDR3 protein is CASSSERGNTIYF. CDR3 in DNA: TGTGCCAGCAGCTCCGAGAGGGGAAACACCATATATTTT. Variable domain in full (rest from reference TRBV7-9 and TRBJ1-3): DTGVSQNPRHKITKRGQNVTFRCDPISEHNRLYWYRQTLGQGPEFLTYFQNEAQLEKSRLLSDRFSAERPKGSFSTLEIQRTEQGDSAMYLCASSSERGNTIYFGEGSWLTVV.